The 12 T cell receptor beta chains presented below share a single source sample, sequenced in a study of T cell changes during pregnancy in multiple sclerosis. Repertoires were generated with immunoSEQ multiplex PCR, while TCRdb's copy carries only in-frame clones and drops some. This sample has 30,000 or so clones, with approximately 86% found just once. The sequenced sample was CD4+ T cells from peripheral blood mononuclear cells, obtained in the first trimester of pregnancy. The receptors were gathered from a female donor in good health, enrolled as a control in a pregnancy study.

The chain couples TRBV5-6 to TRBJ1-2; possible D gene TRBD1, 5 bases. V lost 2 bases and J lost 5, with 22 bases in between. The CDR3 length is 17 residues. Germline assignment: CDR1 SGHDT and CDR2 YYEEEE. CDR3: CASSFNRPPDVLYGYTF. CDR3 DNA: TGTGCCAGCAGCTTCAACAGGCCCCCTGACGTTTTATATGGCTACACCTTC.

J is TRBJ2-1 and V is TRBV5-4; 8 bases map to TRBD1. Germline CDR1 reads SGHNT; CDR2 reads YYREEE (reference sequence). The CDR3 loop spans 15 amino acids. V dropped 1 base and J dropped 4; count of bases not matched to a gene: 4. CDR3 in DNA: TGTGCCAGCAGCTTGCTGGGACAGGCTTACAATGAGCAGTTCTTC. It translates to CASSLLGQAYNEQFF.

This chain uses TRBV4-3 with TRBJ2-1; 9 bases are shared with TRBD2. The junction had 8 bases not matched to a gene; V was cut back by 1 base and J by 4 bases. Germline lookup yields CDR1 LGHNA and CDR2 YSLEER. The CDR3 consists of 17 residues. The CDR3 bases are TGCGCCAGCAGCCAAGTGGCCATAGCGGGGGCTTACAATGAGCAGTTCTTC. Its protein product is CASSQVAIAGAYNEQFF.

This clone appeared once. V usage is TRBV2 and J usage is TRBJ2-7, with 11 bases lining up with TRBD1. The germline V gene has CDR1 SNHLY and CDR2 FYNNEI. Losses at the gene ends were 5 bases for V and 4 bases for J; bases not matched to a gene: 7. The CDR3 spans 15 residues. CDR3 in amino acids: CASSTGTGGVYEQYF. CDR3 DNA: TGTGCCAGCAGTACCGGGACAGGGGGTGTTTACGAGCAGTACTTC.

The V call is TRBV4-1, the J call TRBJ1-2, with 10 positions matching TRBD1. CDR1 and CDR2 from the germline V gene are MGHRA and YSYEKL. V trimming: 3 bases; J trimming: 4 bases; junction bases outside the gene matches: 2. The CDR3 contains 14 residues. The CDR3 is CASSQGQGSYGYTF. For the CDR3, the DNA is TGCGCCAGCAGCCAGGGACAGGGGTCCTATGGCTACACCTTC.

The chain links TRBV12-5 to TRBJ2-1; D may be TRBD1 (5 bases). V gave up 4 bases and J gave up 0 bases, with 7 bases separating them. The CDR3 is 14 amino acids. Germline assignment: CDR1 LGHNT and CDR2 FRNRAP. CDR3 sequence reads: CASGSDNSYNEQFF. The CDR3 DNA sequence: TGTGCTAGTGGTTCGGACAACTCCTACAATGAGCAGTTCTTC. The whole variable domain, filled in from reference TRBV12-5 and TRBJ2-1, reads DARVTQTPRHKVTEMGQEVTMRCQPILGHNTVFWYRQTMMQGLELLAYFRNRAPLDDSGMPKDRFSAEMPDATLATLKIQPSEPRDSAVYFCASGSDNSYNEQFFGPGTRLTVL.

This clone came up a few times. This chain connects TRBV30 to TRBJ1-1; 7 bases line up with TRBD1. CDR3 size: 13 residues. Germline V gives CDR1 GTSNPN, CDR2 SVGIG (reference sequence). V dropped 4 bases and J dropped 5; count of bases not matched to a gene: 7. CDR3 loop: CAWIIRRGTEAFF. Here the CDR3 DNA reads TGTGCCTGGATCATCCGCAGGGGGACTGAAGCTTTCTTT.

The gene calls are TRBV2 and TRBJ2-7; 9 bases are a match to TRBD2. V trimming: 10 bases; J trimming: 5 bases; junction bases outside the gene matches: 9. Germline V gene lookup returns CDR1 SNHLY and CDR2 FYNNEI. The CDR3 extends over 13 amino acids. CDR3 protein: CATTGRGGDEQYF. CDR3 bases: TGTGCCACCACGGGGCGGGGGGGCGACGAGCAGTACTTC. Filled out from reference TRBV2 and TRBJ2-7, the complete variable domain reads EPEVTQTPSHQVTQMGQEVILRCVPISNHLYFYWYRQILGQKVEFLVSFYNNEISEKSEIFDDQFSVERPDGSNFTLKIRSTKLEDSAMYFCATTGRGGDEQYFGPGTRLTVT.

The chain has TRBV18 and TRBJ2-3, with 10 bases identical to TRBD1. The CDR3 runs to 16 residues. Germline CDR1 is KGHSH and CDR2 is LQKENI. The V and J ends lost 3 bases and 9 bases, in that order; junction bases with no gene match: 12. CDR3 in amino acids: CASSPFRDRGGPTQYF. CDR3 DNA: TGTGCCAGCTCACCGTTCCGGGACAGGGGAGGCCCCACGCAGTATTTT. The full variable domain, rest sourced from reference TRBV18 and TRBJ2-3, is NAGVMQNPRHLVRRRGQEARLRCSPMKGHSHVYWYRQLPEEGLKFMVYLQKENIIDESGMPKERFSAEFPKEGPSILRIQQVVRGDSAAYFCASSPFRDRGGPTQYFGPGTRLTVL.

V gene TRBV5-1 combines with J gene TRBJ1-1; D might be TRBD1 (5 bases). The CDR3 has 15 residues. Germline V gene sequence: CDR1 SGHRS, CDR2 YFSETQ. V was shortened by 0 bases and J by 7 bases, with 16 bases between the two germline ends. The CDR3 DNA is TGCGCCAGCAGCTTGGGGGACGCGGGGTTGGATGAAGCTTTCTTT. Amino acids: CASSLGDAGLDEAFF.

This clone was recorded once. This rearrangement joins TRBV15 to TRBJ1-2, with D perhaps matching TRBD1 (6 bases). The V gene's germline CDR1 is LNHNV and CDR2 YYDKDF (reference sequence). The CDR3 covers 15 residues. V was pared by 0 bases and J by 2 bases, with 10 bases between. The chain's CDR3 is CATSREGGANYGYTF. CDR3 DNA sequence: TGTGCCACCAGCAGAGAAGGGGGGGCGAACTATGGCTACACCTTC.

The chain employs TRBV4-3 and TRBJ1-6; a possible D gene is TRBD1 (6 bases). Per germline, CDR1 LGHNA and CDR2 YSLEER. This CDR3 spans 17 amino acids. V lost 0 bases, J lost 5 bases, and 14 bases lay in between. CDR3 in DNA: TGCGCCAGCAGCCAAGATGTCTGGGGGCAGAATAATTCACCCCTCCACTTT. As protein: CASSQDVWGQNNSPLHF.